What follows describes a single TCR beta chain. These data originate in a study of Ad26.COV2.S vaccination and SARS-CoV-2 variants. At the level of the study: Donor was assigned to the Ad26.COV2.S arm of trial COV1001.

As to treatment: some 20 received Ad26.COV2.S at low or high dose, single or two shots; 5 received placebo; per-sample allocation not given. The study sampled participants on day 63 after the first vaccine or placebo injection. V trimming: 10 bases; J trimming: 9 bases; junction bases outside the gene matches: 9. The germline V gene has CDR1 ENHRY and CDR2 SYGVKD. The CDR3 is made up of 12 amino acids. Assay: immunoSEQ multiplex PCR; the TCRdb copy retains only in-frame clones and omits some. The sample carries about 390,000 clones, 75% to 90% recorded once. V usage is TRBV10-3 and J usage is TRBJ2-1, with 7 bases fitting TRBD2. The sample was peripheral blood, taken in a trial of Ad26.COV2.S vaccine versus placebo. This clonotype originated in a person between 18 and 60 years old who received the Ad26.COV2.S COVID-19 vaccine or a placebo. The CDR3 DNA sequence: TGTGCCACGTGGGGGGGTCGGGCTGAGCAGTTCTTC. Its translation is CATWGGRAEQFF.